These T cell receptor beta chains were read from a single sample in a study of glioma-infiltrating T cells. Each CDR3 protein is one row after TCRdb ran MiXCR on the multiplex PCR reads. Among roughly 190,000 distinct CDR3 sequences listed, roughly 32% were seen once. The sequenced sample was glioma tissue, nonneoplastic brain tissue, or PBMCs (not recorded which). These receptors were collected from a human donor with low-grade glioma or glioblastoma, undergoing nonglioma brain surgery, or in good health (not recorded which). Both conserved end residues are part of each CDR3. D genes are given only for firm matches. Expanded clones are given a class, and other clones once, few, many or no size at all.

CDR3aa: CSVGSANTEAFF; CDR3nt: TGCAGCGTTGGGTCCGCGAACACTGAAGCTTTCTTT; abundance: many; v_gene: TRBV29-1; j_gene: TRBJ1-1; d_gene: -
CDR3aa: CASSLSGGPGELFF; CDR3nt: TGTGCCAGCAGCTTAAGCGGGGGGCCCGGGGAGCTGTTTTTT; abundance: few; v_gene: TRBV7-2; j_gene: TRBJ2-2; d_gene: TRBD2
CDR3aa: CASSQTGETEAFF; CDR3nt: TGTGCCAGTAGTCAGACAGGGGAGACTGAAGCTTTCTTT; abundance: -; v_gene: TRBV19; j_gene: TRBJ1-1; d_gene: TRBD1
CDR3aa: CASSDAPPNYGYTF; CDR3nt: TGTGCCAGCAGTGACGCCCCGCCCAACTATGGCTACACCTTC; abundance: once; v_gene: TRBV7-2; j_gene: TRBJ1-2; d_gene: -
CDR3aa: CASSPSMVNYGYTF; CDR3nt: TGTGCCAGCAGCCCCTCAATGGTTAACTATGGCTACACCTTC; abundance: many; v_gene: TRBV3-1; j_gene: TRBJ1-2; d_gene: -
CDR3aa: CASSPGLAGVVYEQYF; CDR3nt: TGTGCCAGCAGCCCGGGACTAGCGGGAGTGGTCTACGAGCAGTACTTC; abundance: many; v_gene: TRBV6-1; j_gene: TRBJ2-7; d_gene: TRBD2
CDR3aa: CASSVDGGDNQPQHF; CDR3nt: TGTGCCAGCAGCGTAGATGGGGGGGACAATCAGCCCCAGCATTTT; abundance: few; v_gene: TRBV9; j_gene: TRBJ1-5; d_gene: -
CDR3aa: CASSLERGTGGENQYF; CDR3nt: TGTGCCAGCAGTTTAGAACGTGGGACAGGGGGCGAGAACCAGTACTTT; abundance: -; v_gene: TRBV6-2/TRBV6-3; j_gene: TRBJ2-1; d_gene: TRBD1
CDR3aa: CASSLSGDEQFF; CDR3nt: TGTGCCAGCAGCTTATCCGGGGATGAGCAGTTCTTC; abundance: -; v_gene: TRBV7-9; j_gene: TRBJ2-1; d_gene: -
CDR3aa: CACSVTSGNNEQYF; CDR3nt: TGTGCCTGCAGTGTAACTAGCGGCAACAATGAGCAGTACTTC; abundance: -; v_gene: TRBV6-2/TRBV6-3; j_gene: TRBJ2-7; d_gene: TRBD2
CDR3aa: CASSLSQRDGYTF; CDR3nt: TGTGCCAGCAGTTTATCACAGAGGGATGGCTACACCTTC; abundance: -; v_gene: TRBV27; j_gene: TRBJ1-2; d_gene: -
CDR3aa: CATHGAGVGNEQYF; CDR3nt: TGTGCCACCCACGGGGCGGGAGTTGGGAATGAGCAGTACTTC; abundance: -; v_gene: TRBV2; j_gene: TRBJ2-7; d_gene: TRBD2
CDR3aa: CASSSRTGGGYEQYF; CDR3nt: TGCGCCAGCAGCTCAAGGACAGGGGGAGGATACGAGCAGTACTTC; abundance: few; v_gene: TRBV5-1; j_gene: TRBJ2-7; d_gene: TRBD1
CDR3aa: CSVEGTNYEQYF; CDR3nt: TGCAGCGTAGAAGGGACAAACTACGAGCAGTACTTC; abundance: -; v_gene: TRBV29-1; j_gene: TRBJ2-7; d_gene: -
CDR3aa: CSVAQGAPGNTIYF; CDR3nt: TGCAGCGTTGCCCAGGGGGCGCCGGGAAACACCATATATTTT; abundance: many; v_gene: TRBV29-1; j_gene: TRBJ1-3; d_gene: TRBD1
CDR3aa: CSARDWTGPAYGAFF; CDR3nt: TGCAGTGCTAGAGACTGGACAGGCCCCGCTTACGGAGCTTTCTTT; abundance: many; v_gene: TRBV20-1; j_gene: TRBJ1-1; d_gene: TRBD1
CDR3aa: CASSRQGGDTGELFF; CDR3nt: TGTGCCAGCAGCCGTCAGGGGGGAGACACCGGGGAGCTGTTTTTT; abundance: many; v_gene: TRBV7-3; j_gene: TRBJ2-2; d_gene: -
CDR3aa: CASSQARTPLATPTYEQYF; CDR3nt: TGCGCCAGCAGCCAAGCCCGGACACCTCTAGCGACCCCGACCTACGAGCAGTACTTC; abundance: -; v_gene: TRBV4-3; j_gene: TRBJ2-7; d_gene: -
CDR3aa: CSANGPRNTEAFF; CDR3nt: TGCAGTGCAAACGGACCCCGAAACACTGAAGCTTTCTTT; abundance: -; v_gene: TRBV20-1; j_gene: TRBJ1-1; d_gene: -
CDR3aa: CASSFAGMGPDTQYF; CDR3nt: TGTGCCAGCAGCTTCGCGGGAATGGGTCCAGATACGCAGTATTTT; abundance: -; v_gene: TRBV13; j_gene: TRBJ2-3; d_gene: -
CDR3aa: CASSPTSDYNEQFF; CDR3nt: TGTGCCAGCAGCCCGACTAGCGACTACAATGAGCAGTTCTTC; abundance: many; v_gene: TRBV4-2; j_gene: TRBJ2-1; d_gene: TRBD2
CDR3aa: CASGLGVNTEAFF; CDR3nt: TGTGCCAGCGGTTTAGGAGTGAACACTGAAGCTTTCTTT; abundance: -; v_gene: TRBV27; j_gene: TRBJ1-1; d_gene: -
CDR3aa: CSASTSNSPLHF; CDR3nt: TGCAGTGCTAGTACCAGTAATTCACCCCTCCACTTT; abundance: many; v_gene: TRBV20-1; j_gene: TRBJ1-6; d_gene: -
CDR3aa: CASSLRDRGFEQFF; CDR3nt: TGTGCCAGCAGTCTAAGGGACAGGGGGTTTGAGCAGTTCTTC; abundance: -; v_gene: TRBV12-3/TRBV12-4; j_gene: TRBJ2-1; d_gene: TRBD1
CDR3aa: CASSLWPSSYNSPLHF; CDR3nt: TGTGCCAGCAGCTTATGGCCTTCCTCCTATAATTCACCCCTCCACTTT; abundance: many; v_gene: TRBV7-2; j_gene: TRBJ1-6; d_gene: -
CDR3aa: CASSQLPRTPNTGELFF; CDR3nt: TGTGCCAGCAGCCAACTACCGAGGACCCCGAACACCGGGGAGCTGTTTTTT; abundance: many; v_gene: TRBV6-2/TRBV6-3; j_gene: TRBJ2-2; d_gene: -
CDR3aa: CAISARTGANSPLHF; CDR3nt: TGTGCCATCAGTGCAAGGACAGGCGCGAATTCACCCCTCCACTTT; abundance: -; v_gene: TRBV25-1; j_gene: TRBJ1-6; d_gene: TRBD1
CDR3aa: CASSPQGGDEQLF; CDR3nt: TGTGCCAGCTCACCACAGGGCGGCGATGAGCAGCTCTTC; abundance: -; v_gene: TRBV18; j_gene: TRBJ2-1; d_gene: -
CDR3aa: CASRAGQETQYF; CDR3nt: TGTGCCAGCAGAGCCGGTCAAGAGACCCAGTACTTC; abundance: many; v_gene: TRBV6-1; j_gene: TRBJ2-5; d_gene: -
CDR3aa: CSAQKGGGSTEAFF; CDR3nt: TGCAGTGCTCAAAAGGGGGGTGGAAGCACTGAAGCTTTCTTT; abundance: many; v_gene: TRBV20-1; j_gene: TRBJ1-1; d_gene: -
CDR3aa: CASSLVSGEADTQYF; CDR3nt: TGTGCCAGCAGCTTAGTTTCGGGGGAGGCAGATACGCAGTATTTT; abundance: -; v_gene: TRBV11-2; j_gene: TRBJ2-3; d_gene: -
CDR3aa: CASSPAGVVPDTQYF; CDR3nt: TGTGCCAGCAGCCCAGCGGGAGTAGTCCCAGATACGCAGTATTTT; abundance: -; v_gene: TRBV13; j_gene: TRBJ2-3; d_gene: TRBD2
CDR3aa: CASSAGTGGEKLFF; CDR3nt: TGTGCCAGCTCAGCCGGGACAGGTGGTGAAAAACTGTTTTTT; abundance: many; v_gene: TRBV6-1; j_gene: TRBJ1-4; d_gene: TRBD1
CDR3aa: CASSRLGYTGELFF; CDR3nt: TGTGCCAGCAGTAGACTAGGCTACACCGGGGAGCTGTTTTTT; abundance: many; v_gene: TRBV27; j_gene: TRBJ2-2; d_gene: -
CDR3aa: CASSQDYPGTTYEQYF; CDR3nt: TGCGCCAGCAGCCAAGATTATCCCGGCACTACCTACGAGCAGTACTTC; abundance: -; v_gene: TRBV4-3; j_gene: TRBJ2-7; d_gene: -
CDR3aa: CASSPVPGLAGAYEQYF; CDR3nt: TGTGCCAGCTCACCCGTCCCGGGACTAGCGGGGGCCTACGAGCAGTACTTC; abundance: -; v_gene: TRBV18; j_gene: TRBJ2-7; d_gene: TRBD2
CDR3aa: CASSSGPHYAYTF; CDR3nt: TGTGCCAGCAGTAGCGGTCCTCATTATGCCTACACCTTC; abundance: -; v_gene: TRBV27; j_gene: TRBJ1-2; d_gene: -
CDR3aa: CASSKKGADEQPQHF; CDR3nt: TGTGCCAGTAGCAAGAAGGGTGCGGACGAGCAGCCCCAGCATTTT; abundance: -; v_gene: TRBV19; j_gene: TRBJ1-5; d_gene: -
CDR3aa: CASSQEWQGEYGDTF; CDR3nt: TGCGCCAGCAGCCAAGAATGGCAGGGGGAATATGGCGACACCTTC; abundance: -; v_gene: TRBV4-1; j_gene: TRBJ1-2; d_gene: TRBD1
CDR3aa: CASSAHSGVETQYF; CDR3nt: TGTGCCAGCAGCGCACATTCCGGGGTTGAAACCCAGTACTTC; abundance: few; v_gene: TRBV5-4; j_gene: TRBJ2-5; d_gene: -
CDR3aa: CASSLMDGAETQYF; CDR3nt: TGTGCCAGCAGCTTAATGGACGGCGCCGAGACCCAGTACTTC; abundance: many; v_gene: TRBV7-9; j_gene: TRBJ2-5; d_gene: -
CDR3aa: CSAGQRGLAGIGDHFF; CDR3nt: TGCAGTGCTGGACAACGGGGACTAGCCGGAATCGGCGATCATTTCTTC; abundance: -; v_gene: TRBV20-1; j_gene: TRBJ2-1; d_gene: TRBD2